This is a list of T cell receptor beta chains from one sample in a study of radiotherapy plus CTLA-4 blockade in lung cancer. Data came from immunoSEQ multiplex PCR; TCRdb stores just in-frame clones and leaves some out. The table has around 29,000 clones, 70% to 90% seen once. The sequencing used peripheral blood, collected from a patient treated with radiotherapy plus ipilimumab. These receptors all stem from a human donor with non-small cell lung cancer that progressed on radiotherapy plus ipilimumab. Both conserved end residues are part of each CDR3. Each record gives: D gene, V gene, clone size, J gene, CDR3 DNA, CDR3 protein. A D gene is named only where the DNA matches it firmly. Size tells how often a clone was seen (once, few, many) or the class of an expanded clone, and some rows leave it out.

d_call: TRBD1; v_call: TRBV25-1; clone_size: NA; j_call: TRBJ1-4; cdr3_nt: TGTGCCAGCAGTGACAGGGGGACTGCAACTAATGAAAAACTGTTTTTT; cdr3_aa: CASSDRGTATNEKLFF
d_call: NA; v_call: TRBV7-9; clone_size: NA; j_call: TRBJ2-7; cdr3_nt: TGTGCCAGCAGCTTGGTAGACAGGCACCCCGTGCCCTACGAGCAGTACTTC; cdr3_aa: CASSLVDRHPVPYEQYF
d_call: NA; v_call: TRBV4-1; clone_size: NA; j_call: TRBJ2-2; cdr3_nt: TGCGCCAGCAGCCTAGGGGCACTATCGAACACCGGGGAGCTGTTTTTT; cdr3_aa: CASSLGALSNTGELFF
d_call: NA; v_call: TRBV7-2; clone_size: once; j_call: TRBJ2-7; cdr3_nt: TGTGCCAGCAGCCCCCAAATGCGTCCCGAGCAGTACTTC; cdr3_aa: CASSPQMRPEQYF
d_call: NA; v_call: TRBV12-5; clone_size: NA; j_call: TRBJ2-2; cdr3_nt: TGTGCTAGTGGTTTGGTACCGCGGGGGGAGCTGTTTTTT; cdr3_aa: CASGLVPRGELFF
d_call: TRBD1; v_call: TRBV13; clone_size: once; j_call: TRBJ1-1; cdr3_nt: TGTGCCAGCAGCTTGGCCGGGACAGGGAGCGGGACTGAAGCTTTCTTT; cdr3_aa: CASSLAGTGSGTEAFF
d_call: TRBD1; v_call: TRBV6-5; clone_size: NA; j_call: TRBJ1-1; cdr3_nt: TGTGCCAGCAGTTACGGGGGACAGGGTAAGGCTGAAGCTTTCTTT; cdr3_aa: CASSYGGQGKAEAFF
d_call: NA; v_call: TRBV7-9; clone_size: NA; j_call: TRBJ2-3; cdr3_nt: TGTGCCAGCAGCCCCGCTAGAGGATCTGGGGATACGCAGTATTTT; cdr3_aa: CASSPARGSGDTQYF
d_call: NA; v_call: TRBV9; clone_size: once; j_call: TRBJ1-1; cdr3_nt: TGTGCCAGCAGCTCCCTAGGCACTGAAGCTTTCTTT; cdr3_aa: CASSSLGTEAFF
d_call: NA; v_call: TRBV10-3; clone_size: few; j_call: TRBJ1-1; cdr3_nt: TGTGCCATCAGTGACGCCGACAGAGGCACTGAAGCTTTCTTT; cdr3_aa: CAISDADRGTEAFF
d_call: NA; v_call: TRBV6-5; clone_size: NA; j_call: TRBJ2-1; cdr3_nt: TGTGCCAGTTGGGACTTTCTGGATGAGCAGTTCTTC; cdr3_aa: CASWDFLDEQFF
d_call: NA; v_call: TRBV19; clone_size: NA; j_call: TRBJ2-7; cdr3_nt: TGTGCCAGTGACCCCGGTGGACAACCTTACGAGCAGTACTTC; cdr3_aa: CASDPGGQPYEQYF
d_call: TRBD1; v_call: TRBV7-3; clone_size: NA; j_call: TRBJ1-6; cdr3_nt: TGTGCCAGCAGCTTGGGACAGGGGGAAGGTTCACCCCTCCACTTT; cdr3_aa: CASSLGQGEGSPLHF
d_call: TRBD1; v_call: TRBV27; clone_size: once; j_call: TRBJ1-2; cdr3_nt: TGTGCCAGCAGTTCTCGGACAGGGAACGGGTATGGCTACACCTTC; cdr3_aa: CASSSRTGNGYGYTF
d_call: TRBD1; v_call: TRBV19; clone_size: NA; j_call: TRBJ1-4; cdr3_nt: TGTGCCAGTAGTTACGGGACAGGGCTATTCTCCAATGAAAAACTGTTTTTT; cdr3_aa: CASSYGTGLFSNEKLFF
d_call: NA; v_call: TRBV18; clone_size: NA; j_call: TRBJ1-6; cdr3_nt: TGTGCCAGCACAACCAGGGGATTTGAGAATTCACCCCTCCACTTT; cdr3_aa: CASTTRGFENSPLHF
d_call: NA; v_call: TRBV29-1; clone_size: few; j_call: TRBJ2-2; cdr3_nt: TGCAGCGTTAAGCCACAAGGAGCCTATGCCGGGGAGCTGTTTTTT; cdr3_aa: CSVKPQGAYAGELFF
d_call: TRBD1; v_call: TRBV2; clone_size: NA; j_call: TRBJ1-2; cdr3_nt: TGTGCCAGCCCTGACAGGGACTCTAACTATGGCTACACCTTC; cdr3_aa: CASPDRDSNYGYTF
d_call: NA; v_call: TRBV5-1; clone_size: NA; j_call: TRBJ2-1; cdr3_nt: TGCGCCAGCAATGAGGCCTACAATGAGCAGTTCTTC; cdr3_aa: CASNEAYNEQFF
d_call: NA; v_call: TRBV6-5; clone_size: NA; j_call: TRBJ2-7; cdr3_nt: TGTGCCAGCCGAAAATCGGGACAACTTTACGAGCAGTACTTC; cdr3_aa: CASRKSGQLYEQYF